These 9 T cell receptor beta chains were all obtained from the same sample, sequenced in a study of identical twins. TCRdb re-called the 5' RACE reads with MiXCR, one entry per CDR3 protein. The sample has 300,000 to 350,000 distinct CDR3 sequences, 9% to 15% seen once. This sample also belongs to another study, concerning yellow fever vaccine responses in identical twins.

Sequencing was carried out using CD8+ T cells sorted from blood. The receptors were sampled from a woman aged 18-29 years in good health.

This clonotype occurred a few times. The chain uses TRBV28 and TRBJ1-2, with D tentatively TRBD1 (5 bases). V lost 5 bases and J 6 bases, leaving 7 bases between the germline ends. Per germline, CDR1 MDHEN and CDR2 SYDVKM. The CDR3 consists of 11 residues. CDR3 coding DNA: TGTGCCAGCAGTACAGGTGATGGCTACACCTTC. Translation gives CASSTGDGYTF.

This clonotype was detected ten times or more. V is TRBV24-1 and J is TRBJ2-3; tentatively, D is TRBD1 or TRBD2 (7 bases each). Deletions cut 0 bases from V and 6 bases from J, with 12 bases between. The germline gives CDR1 KGHDR, CDR2 SFDVKD. The CDR3 runs to 15 residues. The CDR3: CATSDLQGGTDTQYF. The CDR3 DNA reads TGTGCCACCAGTGATTTGCAGGGGGGGACCGATACGCAGTATTTT.

Ten or more counts support this clonotype. The chain is built from TRBV25-1 and TRBJ2-1; 12 nucleotides agree with TRBD2. V dropped 6 bases and J dropped 7; count of bases not matched to a gene: 4. CDR3 size: 14 residues. Germline CDR1 is MGHDK and CDR2 is SYGVNS. The CDR3 bases are TGTGCCAGCAGCCGGACTAGCGGGAATAATGAGCAGTTCTTC. Protein product: CASSRTSGNNEQFF.

This clonotype was counted a few times. The chain recombines TRBV24-1 with TRBJ2-7; D remains ambiguous. Trimming shortened V by 5 bases and J by 1 base, and 8 bases separated the two germline ends. CDR3 size: 13 residues. CDR1 and CDR2 (germline): KGHDR, SFDVKD. The CDR3 protein is CATSGEESYEQYF. The CDR3 DNA follows: TGTGCCACCAGTGGAGAAGAATCCTACGAGCAGTACTTC.

The chain employs TRBV28 and TRBJ2-7; the D gene could be TRBD1 or TRBD2 (5 bases each). Trimming stripped 6 bases from V and 2 bases from J, with 23 bases between. This CDR3 contains 17 residues. Per the germline V gene, CDR1 is MDHEN and CDR2 is SYDVKM. CDR3: CASSSISGDAPPYEQYF. The CDR3 nucleotides read TGTGCCAGCAGCTCAATTTCCGGGGACGCTCCTCCCTACGAGCAGTACTTC.

A few counts support this clonotype. V gene TRBV5-6 combines with J gene TRBJ2-1; 9 positions agree with TRBD2. Per the germline V gene, CDR1 is SGHDT and CDR2 is YYEEEE. The V segment lost 4 bases and the J segment 0 bases; nucleotides outside the gene matches: 8. This CDR3 comprises 17 residues. This chain's CDR3 is CASSPEGGRGSYNEQFF. DNA for the CDR3: TGTGCCAGCAGCCCCGAGGGCGGGAGGGGCTCCTACAATGAGCAGTTCTTC.

On this clonotype: An end of the junction does not agree with germline; a read error may underlie this. V usage is TRBV12-3 or TRBV12-4 and J usage is TRBJ2-2, with D possibly TRBD2 on 6 matching bases. This CDR3 region has 15 residues. The CDR3 region is CASSFGTPNTGVLFF. Here the CDR3 DNA reads TGTGCCAGCAGTTTTGGGACTCCGAACACCGGGGTGCTGTTTTTT.

V is TRBV7-9 and J is TRBJ2-2, with D possibly matching TRBD2 (5 bases). The germline gives CDR1 SEHNR, CDR2 FQNEAQ (reference sequence). With 5 bases removed from V and 3 bases from J, the gap between germline ends came to 13 bases. This CDR3 has 15 residues. The CDR3 loop reads CASSPTGLDTGELFF. The CDR3 DNA reads as TGTGCCAGCAGCCCCACGGGGTTGGACACCGGGGAGCTGTTTTTT. The complete variable domain, with remaining parts taken from reference TRBV7-9 and TRBJ2-2, reads DTGVSQNPRHKITKRGQNVTFRCDPISEHNRLYWYRQTLGQGPEFLTYFQNEAQLEKSRLLSDRFSAERPKGSFSTLEIQRTEQGDSAMYLCASSPTGLDTGELFFGEGSRLTVL.

This clonotype came up many times. The chain carries TRBV28 and TRBJ2-5, with 8 bases identical to TRBD2. CDR1 is MDHEN, CDR2 SYDVKM, per germline. CDR3 length: 15 residues. V dropped 6 bases and J dropped 4; count of bases not matched to a gene: 10. The CDR3 protein is CASSPPSGGAETQYF. CDR3 nucleotide sequence: TGTGCCAGCAGCCCCCCATCCGGGGGGGCAGAGACCCAGTACTTC.